This T cell receptor beta chain was found in a study of CD8+CD57+ T cells in acquired aplastic anemia. Study at large: Isolated CD4+ and CD8+ cells, once sorted, yielded DNA averaging around 3.1 ug.

CDR3 and TCR beta VDJ profiling relied on a genomic DNA template. TCRdb re-called the reads through MiXCR, storing one row per CDR3 protein. This sample has 150,000 to 200,000 distinct CDR3 sequences, with about three fifths found just once. Germline V gives CDR1 SGHTA, CDR2 FQGNSA. Between the trimmed V and J ends, which lost 2 bases and 4 bases, there was a span of 12 bases. The length of the CDR3 is 14 residues. Whole-study findings and limits: Overlapping CD8+ CDR3 repertoires of patients and controls contained nearly 30 shared sequences.

Comments on this clonotype: Its antigen is not identified.

Sequences were obtained from sorted CD4+, CD8+, or CD8+CD57+ T cells (not recorded which) from PBMCs. The chain carries TRBV7-2 and TRBJ2-7; D is possibly TRBD2 (5 bases). This clonotype was obtained from a human donor with severe aplastic anemia or a healthy control (not recorded which). The CDR3 protein is CASSLTRGSYEQYF. The CDR3 DNA follows: TGTGCCAGCAGCTTAACCCGGGGAAGTTACGAGCAGTACTTC. The entire variable domain, with the rest obtained from reference TRBV7-2 and TRBJ2-7, is as follows: GAGVSQSPSNKVTEKGKDVELRCDPISGHTALYWYRQSLGQGLEFLIYFQGNSAPDKSGLPSDRFSAERTGGSVSTLTIQRTQQEDSAVYLCASSLTRGSYEQYFGPGTRLTVT.